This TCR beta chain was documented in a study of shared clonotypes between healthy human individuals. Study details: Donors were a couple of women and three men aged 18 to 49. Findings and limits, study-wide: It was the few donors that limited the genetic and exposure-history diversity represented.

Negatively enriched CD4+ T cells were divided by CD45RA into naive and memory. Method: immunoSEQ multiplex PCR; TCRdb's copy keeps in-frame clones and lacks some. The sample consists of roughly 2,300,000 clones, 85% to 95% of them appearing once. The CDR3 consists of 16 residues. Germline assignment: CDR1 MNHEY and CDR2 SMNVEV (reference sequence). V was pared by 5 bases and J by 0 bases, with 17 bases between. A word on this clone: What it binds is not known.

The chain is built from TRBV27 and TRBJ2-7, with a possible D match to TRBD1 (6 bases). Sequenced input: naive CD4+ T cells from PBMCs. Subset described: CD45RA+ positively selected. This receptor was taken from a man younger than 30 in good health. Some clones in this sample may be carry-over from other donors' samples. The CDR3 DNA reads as TGTGCCAGCAGTAGCTCTTGGGGGCCGGTCTCCTACGAGCAGTACTTC. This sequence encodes CASSSSWGPVSYEQYF.